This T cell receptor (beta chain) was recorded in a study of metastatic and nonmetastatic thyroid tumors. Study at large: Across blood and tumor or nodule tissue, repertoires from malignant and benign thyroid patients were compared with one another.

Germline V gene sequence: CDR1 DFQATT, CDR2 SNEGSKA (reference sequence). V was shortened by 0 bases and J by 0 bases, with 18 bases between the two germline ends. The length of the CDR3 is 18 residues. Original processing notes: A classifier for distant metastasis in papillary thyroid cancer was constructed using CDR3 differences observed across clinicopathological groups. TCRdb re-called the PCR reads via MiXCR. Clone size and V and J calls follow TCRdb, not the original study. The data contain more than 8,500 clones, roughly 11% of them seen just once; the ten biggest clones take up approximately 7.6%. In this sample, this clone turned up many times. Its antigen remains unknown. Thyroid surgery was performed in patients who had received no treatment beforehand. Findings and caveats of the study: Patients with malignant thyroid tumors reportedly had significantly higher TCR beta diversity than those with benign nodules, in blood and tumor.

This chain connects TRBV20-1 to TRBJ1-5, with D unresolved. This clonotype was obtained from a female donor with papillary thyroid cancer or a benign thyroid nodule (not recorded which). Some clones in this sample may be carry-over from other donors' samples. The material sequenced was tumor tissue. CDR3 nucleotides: TGCAGTGCTAGAGATTATCGTATGGCAGAAACTAGCAATCAGCCCCAGCATTTT. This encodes CSARDYRMAETSNQPQHF.